This paragraph reports one T cell receptor beta chain. The sample belongs to a study of OX40 agonist ivuxolimab in advanced cancers. Overall study: Dose-escalation patients had hepatocellular carcinoma, melanoma, renal cell or head and neck cancer.

Per germline, CDR1 MNHEY and CDR2 SVGAGI. The CDR3 length is 14 residues. J lost 4 bases, V lost 10 bases, and 8 bases had no gene match. Generated by immunoSEQ multiplex PCR, the TCRdb table keeps only in-frame clones and is missing some. The table shows 30,000 to 35,000 clones, with about 80% occurring only once. The clonotype was recovered from an adult with an advanced solid tumor such as melanoma, head and neck, liver or kidney cancer. Sequencing used CD4+ or CD8+ T cells sorted from blood, obtained in a trial of the OX40 agonist ivuxolimab. J is TRBJ2-5 and V is TRBV6-5, with 11 bases fitting TRBD2. The CDR3 coding sequence is TGTGCCATTGGACTAGCGGGTGTCGGAGAGACCCAGTACTTC. Residues: CAIGLAGVGETQYF.